This TCR beta chain was identified during a study of blood T cell repertoires in COVID-19. Looking at the study overall: There were acute and convalescent COVID-19 samples, and they came from the United States, Italy and Spain.

Original handling: Amplified reference gene primers provided the basis for estimating nucleated cell counts. Assay used: immunoSEQ multiplex PCR; TCRdb lists only in-frame clones, some missing. V, J and clone size were drawn from that table, and D and trimming were deduced from the DNA. Of approximately 160,000 clones listed, 70% to 85% were seen once; the top ten hold roughly 1.3%. The sequenced sample was peripheral blood. The sequence came from a man between 60 and 75 years old who had recovered from COVID-19.

CDR3 loop: CASSQDLSHEQYF. In nucleotides, the CDR3 is TGCGCCAGCAGCCAAGATCTCAGTCACGAGCAGTACTTC. The chain combines TRBV4-3 with TRBJ2-7; D gene unclear. The CDR3 has 13 amino acids. The V end was cut by 0 bases, the J end by 5 bases, with 8 bases between. Germline-derived CDR1 and CDR2 are LGHNA and YSLEER.